This T cell receptor (beta chain) was identified during a study of technical replicates of blood from several donors. V gave up 5 bases and J gave up 4 bases; unmatched junction bases: 16. The CDR3 is made up of 17 amino acids. In germline, CDR1 is SGHTA, CDR2 FQGNSA. The protocol was immunoSEQ multiplex PCR, while the TCRdb copy is restricted to in-frame clones and leaves out a portion. In the table there are roughly 90,000 clones, 90% to 97% of which are singletons. Specimen: T cells isolated from PBMCs. The genes are TRBV7-2 and TRBJ1-2, with 7 positions matching TRBD1. The TCR comes from a human donor in good health. DNA of the CDR3: TGTGCCAGCAGCCCAGGGACAGAAGAGATTGGGGGCTATGGCTACACCTTC. This codes for CASSPGTEEIGGYGYTF.